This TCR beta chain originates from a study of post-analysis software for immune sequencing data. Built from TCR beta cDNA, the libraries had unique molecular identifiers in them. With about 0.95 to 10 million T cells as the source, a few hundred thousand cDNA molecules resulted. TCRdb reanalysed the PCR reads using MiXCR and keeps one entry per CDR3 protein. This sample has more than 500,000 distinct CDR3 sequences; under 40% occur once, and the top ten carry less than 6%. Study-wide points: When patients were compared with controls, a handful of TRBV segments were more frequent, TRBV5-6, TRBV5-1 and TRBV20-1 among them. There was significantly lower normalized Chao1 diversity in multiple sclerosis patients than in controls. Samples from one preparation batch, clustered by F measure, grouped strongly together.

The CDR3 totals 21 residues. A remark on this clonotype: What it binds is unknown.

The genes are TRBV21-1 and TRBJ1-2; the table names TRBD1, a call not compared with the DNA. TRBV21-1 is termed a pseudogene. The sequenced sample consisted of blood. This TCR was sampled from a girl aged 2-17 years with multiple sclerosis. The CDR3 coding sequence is TGTGCCAGCAACAAAGCCCCGGGGAGCCCCGCAAGACAGGGGGTTTACTATGGCTACACCTTC. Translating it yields CASNKAPGSPARQGVYYGYTF.